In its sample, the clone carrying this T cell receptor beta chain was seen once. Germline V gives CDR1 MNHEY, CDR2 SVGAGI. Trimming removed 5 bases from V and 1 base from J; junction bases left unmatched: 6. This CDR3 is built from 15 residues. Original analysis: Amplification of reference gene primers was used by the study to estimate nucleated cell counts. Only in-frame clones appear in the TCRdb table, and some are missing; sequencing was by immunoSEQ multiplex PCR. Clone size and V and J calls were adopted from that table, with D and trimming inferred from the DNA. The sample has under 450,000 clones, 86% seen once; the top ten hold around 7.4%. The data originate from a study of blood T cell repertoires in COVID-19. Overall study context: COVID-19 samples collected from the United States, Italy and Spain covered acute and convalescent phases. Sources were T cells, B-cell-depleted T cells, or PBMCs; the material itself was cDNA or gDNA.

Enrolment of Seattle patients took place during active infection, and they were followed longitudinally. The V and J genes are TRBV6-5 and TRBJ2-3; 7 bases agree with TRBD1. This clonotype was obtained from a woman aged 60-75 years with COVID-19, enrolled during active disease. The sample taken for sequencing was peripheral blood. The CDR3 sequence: CASSITGTGTDTQYF. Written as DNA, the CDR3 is TGTGCCAGCAGTATAACCGGGACAGGCACAGATACGCAGTATTTT.